The clone carrying this T cell receptor beta chain has only a few counts. Looked up from germline, CDR1 is DFQATT and CDR2 is SNEGSKA (reference sequence). V dropped 3 bases and J dropped 3; count of bases not matched to a gene: 11. The CDR3 has 17 residues. These data are taken from a study of blood T cells in healthy people across ages. Primers used in a second PCR of about 7 to 11 cycles were a sample-barcoded 5' primer and a J-beta primer mix. TCRdb used MiXCR to reprocess the 5' RACE reads, holding one entry per CDR3 protein. The table shows almost 550,000 distinct CDR3 sequences, with 24% occurring only once. The same specimen was also included in a second study, on T cells of mothers and their children.

Material for sequencing was blood. This TCR was recovered from a boy aged 5-17 years in good health. The V gene is TRBV20-1, the J gene TRBJ2-7; the match to TRBD2 covers 13 bases. The CDR3 DNA reads as TGCAGTGCTAGTGGGACTAGCGGGGAAGGGGGTAACTACGAGCAGTACTTC. Protein product: CSASGTSGEGGNYEQYF.